This TCR beta chain emerged from a study of control samples from healthy donors and cancer patients. The protocol was immunoSEQ multiplex PCR, while the TCRdb copy is restricted to in-frame clones and leaves out a portion. The sample has around 63,000 clones; approximately 87% are singletons. This CDR3 is 14 amino acids long. The J segment lost 12 bases and the V segment lost 2 bases, leaving 9 bases of the junction unmatched. The germline V gene encodes CDR1 GTSNPN and CDR2 SVGIG (reference sequence). Input material: PBMCs. The TCR comes from a woman between 50 and 59 years old with head and neck cancer. The chain carries TRBV30 and TRBJ1-4; 10 bases are a match to TRBD1. CDR3 amino acids: CAWSLDRGLRELFF. CDR3 nucleotides: TGTGCCTGGAGTCTAGACAGGGGGCTGAGGGAACTGTTTTTT.